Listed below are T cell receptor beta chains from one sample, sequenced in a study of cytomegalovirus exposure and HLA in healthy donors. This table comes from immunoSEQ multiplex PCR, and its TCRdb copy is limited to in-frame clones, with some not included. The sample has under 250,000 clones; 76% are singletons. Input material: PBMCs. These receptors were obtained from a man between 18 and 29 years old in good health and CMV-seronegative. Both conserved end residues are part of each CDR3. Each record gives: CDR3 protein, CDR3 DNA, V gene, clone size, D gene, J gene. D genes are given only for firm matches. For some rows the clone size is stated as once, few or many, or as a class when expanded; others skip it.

CDR3aa: CASSFTAGLQETQYF; CDR3nt: TGCGCCAGCAGCTTCACGGCGGGACTTCAAGAGACCCAGTACTTC; v_gene: TRBV5-1; abundance: NA; d_gene: NA; j_gene: TRBJ2-5
CDR3aa: CASSFEGGTGELFF; CDR3nt: TGCGCCAGCAGCTTCGAGGGTGGGACCGGGGAGCTGTTTTTT; v_gene: TRBV5-1; abundance: once; d_gene: NA; j_gene: TRBJ2-2
CDR3aa: CASSGSGNEQYF; CDR3nt: TGTGCCAGCAGTGGGTCGGGGAACGAGCAGTACTTC; v_gene: TRBV6-5; abundance: NA; d_gene: NA; j_gene: TRBJ2-7
CDR3aa: CASSSTGTGVNEQFF; CDR3nt: TGTGCCAGCAGTAGTACCGGGACAGGGGTCAATGAGCAGTTCTTC; v_gene: TRBV2; abundance: NA; d_gene: TRBD1; j_gene: TRBJ2-1
CDR3aa: CASSWGQGNNEQYF; CDR3nt: TGTGCCAGCAGCTGGGGACAGGGGAACAACGAGCAGTACTTC; v_gene: TRBV5-8; abundance: NA; d_gene: TRBD1; j_gene: TRBJ2-7
CDR3aa: CASSPSERGGETQYF; CDR3nt: TGTGCCAGCAGCCCATCGGAGCGGGGTGGAGAGACCCAGTACTTC; v_gene: TRBV7-6; abundance: NA; d_gene: TRBD2; j_gene: TRBJ2-5
CDR3aa: CASRRSPQHF; CDR3nt: TGTGCCAGCCGGCGGTCTCCCCAGCATTTT; v_gene: TRBV18; abundance: NA; d_gene: NA; j_gene: TRBJ1-5
CDR3aa: CASSYRLLGYEQYF; CDR3nt: TGTGCCAGCAGTTACCGGCTACTAGGGTACGAGCAGTACTTC; v_gene: TRBV6-5; abundance: NA; d_gene: NA; j_gene: TRBJ2-7
CDR3aa: CASSLGTGGHYEQYF; CDR3nt: TGTGCCAGCAGCTTGGGGACAGGGGGTCACTACGAGCAGTACTTC; v_gene: TRBV7-6; abundance: few; d_gene: TRBD1; j_gene: TRBJ2-7
CDR3aa: CASSQVGAGGVQNIQYF; CDR3nt: TGCGCCAGCAGCCAAGTAGGAGCGGGAGGGGTACAAAACATTCAGTACTTC; v_gene: TRBV4-1; abundance: NA; d_gene: TRBD2; j_gene: TRBJ2-4
CDR3aa: CASSMKYGLATLSYEQYF; CDR3nt: TGTGCCAGCAGCATGAAATATGGACTAGCGACCCTCTCCTACGAGCAGTACTTC; v_gene: TRBV27; abundance: NA; d_gene: TRBD2; j_gene: TRBJ2-7
CDR3aa: CASSSTRTNEKLFF; CDR3nt: TGTGCCAGCAGCTCGACAAGAACTAATGAAAAACTGTTTTTT; v_gene: TRBV28; abundance: NA; d_gene: NA; j_gene: TRBJ1-4
CDR3aa: CASSLGFRGDSNQPQHF; CDR3nt: TGTGCCAGTAGTCTTGGCTTCAGGGGAGATAGCAATCAGCCCCAGCATTTT; v_gene: TRBV19; abundance: NA; d_gene: NA; j_gene: TRBJ1-5
CDR3aa: CASSVGVSGSSQETQYF; CDR3nt: TGTGCCAGCAGCGTAGGGGTTAGCGGGAGCTCACAAGAGACCCAGTACTTC; v_gene: TRBV9; abundance: NA; d_gene: TRBD2; j_gene: TRBJ2-5
CDR3aa: CASSEFRTSYEQYF; CDR3nt: TGTGCCAGCAGTGAGTTCAGGACATCCTACGAGCAGTACTTC; v_gene: TRBV2; abundance: NA; d_gene: NA; j_gene: TRBJ2-7
CDR3aa: CASSRGQHYGYTF; CDR3nt: TGTGCCAGCAGCCGCGGACAGCACTATGGCTACACCTTC; v_gene: TRBV14; abundance: NA; d_gene: NA; j_gene: TRBJ1-2
CDR3aa: CASSSRDRGYEQYF; CDR3nt: TGTGCCAGCAGTTCCCGGGACAGGGGCTACGAGCAGTACTTC; v_gene: TRBV28; abundance: NA; d_gene: TRBD1; j_gene: TRBJ2-7
CDR3aa: CASSSPGQSNYGYTF; CDR3nt: TGTGCCAGCAGCTCGCCGGGACAGTCTAACTATGGCTACACCTTC; v_gene: TRBV5-4; abundance: NA; d_gene: TRBD1; j_gene: TRBJ1-2
CDR3aa: CASSLTGLGETQYF; CDR3nt: TGTGCCAGCAGCTTGACAGGGTTAGGCGAGACCCAGTACTTC; v_gene: TRBV5-4; abundance: NA; d_gene: NA; j_gene: TRBJ2-5
CDR3aa: CSVDEGRPEAFF; CDR3nt: TGCAGCGTTGATGAGGGCAGACCTGAAGCTTTCTTT; v_gene: TRBV29-1; abundance: few; d_gene: NA; j_gene: TRBJ1-1
CDR3aa: CASAPGREDSYEQYF; CDR3nt: TGTGCCAGCGCCCCCGGGAGGGAGGACTCCTACGAGCAGTACTTC; v_gene: TRBV19; abundance: NA; d_gene: TRBD2; j_gene: TRBJ2-7
CDR3aa: CASSLSLQGAHEQYF; CDR3nt: TGTGCCAGCAGTTTATCCCTACAGGGGGCCCACGAGCAGTACTTC; v_gene: TRBV27; abundance: NA; d_gene: TRBD1; j_gene: TRBJ2-7
CDR3aa: CASSSGGVSWYEQYF; CDR3nt: TGCGCCAGCAGCTCGGGGGGGGTTAGTTGGTACGAGCAGTACTTC; v_gene: TRBV5-1; abundance: NA; d_gene: TRBD2; j_gene: TRBJ2-7
CDR3aa: CASRKRGTPYEQYF; CDR3nt: TGTGCCAGCAGAAAGCGGGGAACTCCCTACGAGCAGTACTTC; v_gene: TRBV5-6; abundance: NA; d_gene: TRBD2; j_gene: TRBJ2-7
CDR3aa: CASSQPPTHMNTEAFF; CDR3nt: TGCGCCAGCAGCCAACCACCAACACATATGAACACTGAAGCTTTCTTT; v_gene: TRBV4-1; abundance: once; d_gene: NA; j_gene: TRBJ1-1
CDR3aa: CATSGGRGSGGGDEQYF; CDR3nt: TGTGCCACCAGCGGTGGCAGGGGCTCCGGTGGGGGCGACGAGCAGTACTTC; v_gene: TRBV15; abundance: NA; d_gene: NA; j_gene: TRBJ2-7
CDR3aa: CASSTPGQGYEQYF; CDR3nt: TGCGCCAGCAGCACCCCGGGACAGGGATACGAGCAGTACTTC; v_gene: TRBV5-1; abundance: NA; d_gene: TRBD1; j_gene: TRBJ2-7
CDR3aa: CATSRGGQVKSYEQYF; CDR3nt: TGTGCCACCAGCAGAGGGGGACAGGTGAAATCCTACGAGCAGTACTTC; v_gene: TRBV15; abundance: NA; d_gene: TRBD1; j_gene: TRBJ2-7
CDR3aa: CASSLETVSYEQYF; CDR3nt: TGTGCCAGCAGCTTAGAGACAGTTTCCTACGAGCAGTACTTC; v_gene: TRBV11-2; abundance: NA; d_gene: NA; j_gene: TRBJ2-7
CDR3aa: CASSGEGAVRATYGYTF; CDR3nt: TGTGCCAGCAGTGGTGAGGGCGCGGTGAGAGCCACCTATGGCTACACCTTC; v_gene: TRBV6-1; abundance: few; d_gene: NA; j_gene: TRBJ1-2
CDR3aa: CATSRGTSGSSEQYF; CDR3nt: TGTGCCACCAGCAGGGGGACTAGCGGGAGTTCCGAGCAGTACTTC; v_gene: TRBV15; abundance: NA; d_gene: TRBD2; j_gene: TRBJ2-7
CDR3aa: CASRGTASEGIGYTF; CDR3nt: TGTGCCAGCAGGGGGACTGCGAGTGAAGGAATCGGCTACACCTTC; v_gene: TRBV6-1; abundance: NA; d_gene: NA; j_gene: TRBJ1-2
CDR3aa: CASSPGTAYSTQYF; CDR3nt: TGTGCCAGCAGTCCTGGGACAGCCTATTCGACCCAGTACTTC; v_gene: TRBV25-1; abundance: NA; d_gene: TRBD1; j_gene: TRBJ2-5
CDR3aa: CASSLSGRRGTDTQYF; CDR3nt: TGTGCCAGCTCACTTAGCGGGAGGCGGGGCACAGATACGCAGTATTTT; v_gene: TRBV18; abundance: NA; d_gene: TRBD2; j_gene: TRBJ2-3
CDR3aa: CASAITQVNTEAFF; CDR3nt: TGTGCCAGCGCAATCACACAGGTGAACACTGAAGCTTTCTTT; v_gene: TRBV6-5; abundance: few; d_gene: NA; j_gene: TRBJ1-1
CDR3aa: CASSLNAGFGNTIYF; CDR3nt: TGTGCTAGCAGCTTAAATGCAGGGTTTGGAAACACCATATATTTT; v_gene: TRBV7-7; abundance: once; d_gene: NA; j_gene: TRBJ1-3
CDR3aa: CASREGPQAFF; CDR3nt: TGTGCCAGTCGGGAAGGGCCGCAAGCTTTCTTT; v_gene: TRBV19; abundance: few; d_gene: NA; j_gene: TRBJ1-1
CDR3aa: CASSVQGYQETQYF; CDR3nt: TGTGCCAGCAGTGTACAGGGGTACCAAGAGACCCAGTACTTC; v_gene: TRBV2; abundance: NA; d_gene: TRBD1; j_gene: TRBJ2-5
CDR3aa: CASSFGARGESPLHF; CDR3nt: TGTGCCAGCAGCTTCGGGGCCAGGGGCGAATCACCCCTCCACTTT; v_gene: TRBV13; abundance: NA; d_gene: NA; j_gene: TRBJ1-6
CDR3aa: CASSLPSGRTDTQYF; CDR3nt: TGTGCCAGCAGTCTTCCGAGCGGACGCACAGATACGCAGTATTTT; v_gene: TRBV5-6; abundance: once; d_gene: NA; j_gene: TRBJ2-3
CDR3aa: CASGGHGSNQPQHF; CDR3nt: TGTGCCAGCGGGGGACATGGGAGCAATCAGCCCCAGCATTTT; v_gene: TRBV28; abundance: NA; d_gene: NA; j_gene: TRBJ1-5
CDR3aa: CASMAGGTYEQYF; CDR3nt: TGTGCCAGCATGGCGGGGGGTACCTACGAGCAGTACTTC; v_gene: TRBV28; abundance: NA; d_gene: TRBD2; j_gene: TRBJ2-7
CDR3aa: CASSLPSTDTQYF; CDR3nt: TGTGCCAGCAGCTTACCTAGCACAGATACGCAGTATTTT; v_gene: TRBV7-9; abundance: NA; d_gene: NA; j_gene: TRBJ2-3
CDR3aa: CATREPGQRNEKLFF; CDR3nt: TGTGCCACCAGGGAACCGGGACAGCGTAATGAAAAACTGTTTTTT; v_gene: TRBV15; abundance: NA; d_gene: TRBD1; j_gene: TRBJ1-4
CDR3aa: CASSFQAGNNEQFF; CDR3nt: TGTGCCAGCAGCTTTCAAGCGGGGAACAATGAGCAGTTCTTC; v_gene: TRBV7-8; abundance: NA; d_gene: TRBD2; j_gene: TRBJ2-1
CDR3aa: CATLIPGGEAFF; CDR3nt: TGTGCCACCCTCATCCCGGGGGGGGAAGCTTTCTTT; v_gene: TRBV15; abundance: NA; d_gene: NA; j_gene: TRBJ1-1
CDR3aa: CSVVSSKIYEQYF; CDR3nt: TGCAGCGTTGTATCTAGCAAGATCTACGAGCAGTACTTC; v_gene: TRBV29-1; abundance: NA; d_gene: NA; j_gene: TRBJ2-7
CDR3aa: CASSYSGPYEQYF; CDR3nt: TGTGCCAGCAGTTACTCGGGCCCTTACGAGCAGTACTTC; v_gene: TRBV6-5; abundance: NA; d_gene: NA; j_gene: TRBJ2-7
CDR3aa: CASSPGLAATEAFF; CDR3nt: TGTGCCAGCTCCCCAGGGTTGGCGGCCACTGAAGCTTTCTTT; v_gene: TRBV18; abundance: NA; d_gene: NA; j_gene: TRBJ1-1
CDR3aa: CASSDFTGSYEQYF; CDR3nt: TGTGCCAGCAGTGACTTCACCGGTTCCTACGAGCAGTACTTC; v_gene: TRBV2; abundance: few; d_gene: NA; j_gene: TRBJ2-7
CDR3aa: CASSQVVWRDPSYEQYF; CDR3nt: TGCGCCAGCAGCCAAGTGGTATGGCGGGACCCCTCCTACGAGCAGTACTTC; v_gene: TRBV4-1; abundance: NA; d_gene: NA; j_gene: TRBJ2-7
CDR3aa: CASSDTPFGYTF; CDR3nt: TGTGCCAGTAGCGACACGCCGTTCGGCTACACCTTC; v_gene: TRBV19; abundance: once; d_gene: NA; j_gene: TRBJ1-2
CDR3aa: CASTRDLGNTIYF; CDR3nt: TGCGCCAGCACGCGGGACTTAGGAAACACCATATATTTT; v_gene: TRBV5-1; abundance: few; d_gene: NA; j_gene: TRBJ1-3
CDR3aa: CASSITGANEKLFF; CDR3nt: TGTGCCAGCAGCATAACCGGAGCTAATGAAAAACTGTTTTTT; v_gene: TRBV5-5; abundance: NA; d_gene: NA; j_gene: TRBJ1-4
CDR3aa: CASSLNRQRHTEAFF; CDR3nt: TGTGCCAGCAGTTTAAACCGACAGCGCCACACTGAAGCTTTCTTT; v_gene: TRBV5-6; abundance: NA; d_gene: NA; j_gene: TRBJ1-1
CDR3aa: CATSRDQGVYGYTF; CDR3nt: TGTGCCACCAGCAGGGACCAGGGGGTCTATGGCTACACCTTC; v_gene: TRBV15; abundance: NA; d_gene: TRBD1; j_gene: TRBJ1-2
CDR3aa: CSVGLAGSLRVEQFF; CDR3nt: TGCAGCGTAGGACTAGCGGGGAGTCTTAGGGTTGAGCAGTTCTTC; v_gene: TRBV29-1; abundance: NA; d_gene: TRBD2; j_gene: TRBJ2-1
CDR3aa: CASSLDVATNEKLFF; CDR3nt: TGCGCCAGCAGCCTAGACGTAGCAACTAATGAAAAACTGTTTTTT; v_gene: TRBV5-1; abundance: NA; d_gene: NA; j_gene: TRBJ1-4
CDR3aa: CSVSYSNEQYF; CDR3nt: TGCAGCGTTTCGTATAGCAACGAGCAGTACTTC; v_gene: TRBV29-1; abundance: NA; d_gene: NA; j_gene: TRBJ2-7
CDR3aa: CASSSDRPYEQYF; CDR3nt: TGTGCCAGCAGCTCAGACAGGCCCTACGAGCAGTACTTC; v_gene: TRBV11-2; abundance: NA; d_gene: NA; j_gene: TRBJ2-7